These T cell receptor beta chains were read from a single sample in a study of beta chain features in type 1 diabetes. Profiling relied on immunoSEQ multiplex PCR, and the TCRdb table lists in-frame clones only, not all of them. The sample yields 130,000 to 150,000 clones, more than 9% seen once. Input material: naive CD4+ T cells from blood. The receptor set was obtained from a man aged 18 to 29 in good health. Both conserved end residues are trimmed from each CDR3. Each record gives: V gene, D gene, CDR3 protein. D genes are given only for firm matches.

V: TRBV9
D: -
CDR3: ASSVAVSTDTQY

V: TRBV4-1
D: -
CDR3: ASSQGVQGESYGYT

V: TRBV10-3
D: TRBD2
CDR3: AISELAGPTDTQY

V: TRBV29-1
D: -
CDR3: SVSGDVYEQY

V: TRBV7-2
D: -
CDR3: ASSYSYNEQF

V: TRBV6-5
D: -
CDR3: ASSEVLYGYT

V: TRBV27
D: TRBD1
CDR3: ASSTSGTVSEKLF

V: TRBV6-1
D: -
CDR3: ASSSTGRWDEQF

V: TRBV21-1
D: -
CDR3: ASSKLGLAGSTDTQY

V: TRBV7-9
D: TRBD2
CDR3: ASSPPVGLAGAQYNEQF

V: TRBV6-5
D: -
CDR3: ASSLRKDNEQF

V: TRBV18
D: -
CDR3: ASSLGGTDSYNEQF

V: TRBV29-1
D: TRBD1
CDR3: SARTGANYGYT

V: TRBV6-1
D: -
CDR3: ASSRSAGTEAF

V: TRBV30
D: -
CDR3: AWRKAVSYEQY

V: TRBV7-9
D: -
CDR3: ASSLDLEKEQY

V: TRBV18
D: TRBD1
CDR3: ASSPRQGRQETQY

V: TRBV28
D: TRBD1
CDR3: ASIPGQGGFNEQF

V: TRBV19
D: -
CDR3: ASNVRGMNTGELF

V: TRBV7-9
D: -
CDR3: ASSLAGGAETQY

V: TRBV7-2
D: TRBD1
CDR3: ASSPTGLWEQY

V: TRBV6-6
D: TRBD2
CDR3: ASSREGSSYEQY

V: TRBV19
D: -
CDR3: ASRSGAYNEQF

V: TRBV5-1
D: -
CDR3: ASSYLTGRTDTQY

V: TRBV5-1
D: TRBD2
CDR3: ASSLNGGSYNEQF

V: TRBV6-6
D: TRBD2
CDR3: ASSTTGTITYEQY

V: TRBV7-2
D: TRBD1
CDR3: ASSFDRAEQF

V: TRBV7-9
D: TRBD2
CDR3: ASSLARLAGGTYNEQF

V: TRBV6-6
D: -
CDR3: ASRQGYSPLH

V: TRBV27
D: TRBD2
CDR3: ASSFVGLAGEEGRNQETQY

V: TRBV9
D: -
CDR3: ASSVDFPGIEQY

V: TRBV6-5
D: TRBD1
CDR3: ASSYSTGGYEQY

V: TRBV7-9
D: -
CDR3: ASSRTGTTYEQY

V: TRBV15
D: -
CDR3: ATSGDRLRGQPQH

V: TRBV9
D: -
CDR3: ASSIQGLGGFTEAF

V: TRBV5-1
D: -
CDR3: ASSFKGGQPQH

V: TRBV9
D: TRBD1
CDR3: ASSVGGQGNDYGYT

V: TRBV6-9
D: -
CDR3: ASSYWPGLDYEQY

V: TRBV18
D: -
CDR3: ASSRVGQTGQPQH

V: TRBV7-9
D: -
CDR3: ASSLVQPEKLF

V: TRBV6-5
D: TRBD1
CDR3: ATIRTGQRTEAF

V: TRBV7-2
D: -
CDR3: ASSSSPQGMNTEAF

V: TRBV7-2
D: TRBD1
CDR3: ASSFWPGQGVQETQY

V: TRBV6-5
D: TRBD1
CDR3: ASSYRDRVYEQY

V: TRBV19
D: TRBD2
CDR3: ASSTLLAGDYEQY

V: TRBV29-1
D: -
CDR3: SVDGGPGTDTQY

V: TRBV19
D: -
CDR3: ASSIPVSSNQPQH

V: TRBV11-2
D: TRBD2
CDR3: ASSPGGAYEQY

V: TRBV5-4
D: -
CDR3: ASSQDVRGETQY

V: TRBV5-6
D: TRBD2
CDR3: ASSWERGRTDTQY

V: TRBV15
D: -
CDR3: ATSREGRQETQY

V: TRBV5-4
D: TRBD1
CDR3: ASSSPGQGSYNSPLH

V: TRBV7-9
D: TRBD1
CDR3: ASSLAGGQGTSPLH